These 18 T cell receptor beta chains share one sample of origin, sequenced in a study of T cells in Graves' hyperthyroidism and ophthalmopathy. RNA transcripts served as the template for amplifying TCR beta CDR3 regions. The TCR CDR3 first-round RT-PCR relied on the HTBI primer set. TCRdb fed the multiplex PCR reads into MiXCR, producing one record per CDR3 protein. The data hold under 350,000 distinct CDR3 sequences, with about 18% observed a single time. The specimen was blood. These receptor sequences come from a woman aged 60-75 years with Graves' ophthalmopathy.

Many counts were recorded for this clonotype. In nucleotides, the CDR3 is TGCAGTGCTAGATCCGGCAGGACCGTCTACGAGCAGTACTTC. Translating gives CSARSGRTVYEQYF. The V call is TRBV20-1, the J call TRBJ2-7; the D is unclear. CDR3 length: 14 amino acids. V gave up 2 bases and J gave up 3 bases, with 14 bases separating them. Germline CDR1 and CDR2: DFQATT and SNEGSKA (reference sequence).

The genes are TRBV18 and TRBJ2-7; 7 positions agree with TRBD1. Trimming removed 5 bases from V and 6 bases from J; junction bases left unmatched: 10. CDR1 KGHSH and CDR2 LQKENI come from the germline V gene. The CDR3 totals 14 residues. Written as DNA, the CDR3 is TGTGCCAGCTCAGTGGTCCCGGGACAGAGCGAGCAGTACTTC. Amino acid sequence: CASSVVPGQSEQYF. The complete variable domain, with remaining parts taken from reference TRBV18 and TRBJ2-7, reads NAGVMQNPRHLVRRRGQEARLRCSPMKGHSHVYWYRQLPEEGLKFMVYLQKENIIDESGMPKERFSAEFPKEGPSILRIQQVVRGDSAAYFCASSVVPGQSEQYFGPGTRLTVT.

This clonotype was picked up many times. The CDR3 region has the DNA TGTGCCAGCAGTTACTGGGGAAGGAACACAGATACGCAGTATTTT. This sequence encodes CASSYWGRNTDTQYF. The rearrangement uses TRBV6-2 or TRBV6-3 and TRBJ2-3; D is unclear. CDR3 length: 15 amino acids. Trimming stripped 1 base from V and 2 bases from J, with 10 bases between. Per germline, CDR1 MNHEY and CDR2 SVGEGT.

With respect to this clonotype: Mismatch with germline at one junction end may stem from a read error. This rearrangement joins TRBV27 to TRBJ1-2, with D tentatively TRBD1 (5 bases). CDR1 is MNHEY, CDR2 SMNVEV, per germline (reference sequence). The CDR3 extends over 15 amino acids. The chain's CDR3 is CASSLLQGGVGGYTF. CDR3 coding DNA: TGCGCCAGCAGCTTGCTCCAGGGAGGAGTTGGTGGCTACACCTTC.

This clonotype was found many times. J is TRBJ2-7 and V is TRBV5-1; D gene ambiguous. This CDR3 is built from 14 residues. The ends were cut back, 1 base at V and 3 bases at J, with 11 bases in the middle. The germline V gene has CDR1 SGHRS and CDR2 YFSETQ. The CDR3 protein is CASSLSLTDYEQYF. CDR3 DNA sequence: TGCGCCAGCAGCTTGTCCCTAACAGACTACGAGCAGTACTTC.

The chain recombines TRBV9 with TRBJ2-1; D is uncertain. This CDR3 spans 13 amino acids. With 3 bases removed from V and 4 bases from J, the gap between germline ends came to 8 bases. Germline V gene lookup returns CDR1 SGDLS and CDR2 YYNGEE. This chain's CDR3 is CASSARVYNEQFF. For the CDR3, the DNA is TGTGCCAGCAGCGCTAGAGTATACAATGAGCAGTTCTTC.

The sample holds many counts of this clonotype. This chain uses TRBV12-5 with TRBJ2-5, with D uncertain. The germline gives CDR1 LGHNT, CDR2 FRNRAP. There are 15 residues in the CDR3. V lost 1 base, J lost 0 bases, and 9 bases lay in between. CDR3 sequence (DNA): TGTGCTAGTGGTTTGGGCAAATGGGACCAAGAGACCCAGTACTTC. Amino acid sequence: CASGLGKWDQETQYF.

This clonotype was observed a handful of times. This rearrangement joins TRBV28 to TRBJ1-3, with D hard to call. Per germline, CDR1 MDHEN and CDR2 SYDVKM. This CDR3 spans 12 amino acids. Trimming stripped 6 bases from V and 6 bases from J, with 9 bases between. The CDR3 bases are TGTGCCAGCAGCAAACCCCAAAACACCATATATTTT. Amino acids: CASSKPQNTIYF.

This CDR3 is CASSLGFGGENEKLFF. The CDR3 nucleotides are TGCGCCAGCAGCTTGGGTTTTGGAGGGGAGAATGAAAAACTGTTTTTT. This chain joins TRBV5-1 and TRBJ1-4; possibly TRBD1 for D (5 bases). V dropped 0 bases and J dropped 5 bases, with 14 bases sitting between them. Germline V gene data show CDR1 as SGHRS and CDR2 as YFSETQ. This CDR3 is built from 16 residues.

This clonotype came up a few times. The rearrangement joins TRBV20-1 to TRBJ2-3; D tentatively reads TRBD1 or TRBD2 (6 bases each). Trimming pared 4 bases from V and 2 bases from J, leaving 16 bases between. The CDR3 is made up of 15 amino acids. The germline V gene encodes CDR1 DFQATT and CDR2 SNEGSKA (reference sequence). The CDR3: CSAIGGSPYTDTQYF. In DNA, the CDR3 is TGCAGTGCTATAGGGGGGTCCCCTTACACAGATACGCAGTATTTT.

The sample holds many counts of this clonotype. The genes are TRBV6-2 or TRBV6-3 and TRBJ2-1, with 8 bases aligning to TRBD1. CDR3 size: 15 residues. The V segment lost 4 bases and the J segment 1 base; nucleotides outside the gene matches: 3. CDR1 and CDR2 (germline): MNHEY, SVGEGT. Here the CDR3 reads CASSSRGLSYNEQFF. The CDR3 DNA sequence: TGTGCCAGCAGTTCCAGGGGGCTTTCCTACAATGAGCAGTTCTTC.

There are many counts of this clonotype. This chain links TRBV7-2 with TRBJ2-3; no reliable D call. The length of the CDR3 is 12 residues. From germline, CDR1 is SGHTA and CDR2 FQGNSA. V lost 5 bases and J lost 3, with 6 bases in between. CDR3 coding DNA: TGTGCCAGCAGCCAAACAACAGATACGCAGTATTTT. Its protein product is CASSQTTDTQYF.

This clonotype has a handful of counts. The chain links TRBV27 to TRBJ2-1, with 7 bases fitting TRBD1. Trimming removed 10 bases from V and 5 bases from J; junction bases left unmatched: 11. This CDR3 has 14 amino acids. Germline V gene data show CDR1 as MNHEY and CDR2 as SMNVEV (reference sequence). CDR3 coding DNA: TGTGCCATCAGGGCACAGGGGCTTGACAATGAGCAGTTCTTC. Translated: CAIRAQGLDNEQFF.

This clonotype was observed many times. In DNA form, the CDR3 reads TGTGCCATCAGTGGCAGGCCAGGGGGGGATCAGCCCCAGCATTTT. Protein: CAISGRPGGDQPQHF. The chain combines TRBV10-3 with TRBJ1-5; 7 bases fit TRBD1. The germline V gene encodes CDR1 ENHRY and CDR2 SYGVKD. The CDR3 consists of 15 residues. J gave up 5 bases and V 4 bases, and 8 bases lay outside the gene matches.

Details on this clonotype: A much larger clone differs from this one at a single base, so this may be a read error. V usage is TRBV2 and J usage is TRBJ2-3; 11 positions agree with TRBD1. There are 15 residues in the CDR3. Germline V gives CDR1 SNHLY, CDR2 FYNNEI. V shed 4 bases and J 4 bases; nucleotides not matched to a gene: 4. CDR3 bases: TGTGCCAGCAGTGTTAGGACAGGGGGCCCAGATACGCAGTATTTT. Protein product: CASSVRTGGPDTQYF.

The CDR3 spells CATRRDLNQPQHF. CDR3 coding DNA: TGTGCCACGAGGCGGGATCTCAATCAGCCCCAGCATTTT. This sequence joins TRBV10-3 and TRBJ1-5; no clear D. V dropped 10 bases and J dropped 3 bases, with 13 bases sitting between them. CDR1 and CDR2 from the germline V gene are ENHRY and SYGVKD. The CDR3 spans 13 residues.

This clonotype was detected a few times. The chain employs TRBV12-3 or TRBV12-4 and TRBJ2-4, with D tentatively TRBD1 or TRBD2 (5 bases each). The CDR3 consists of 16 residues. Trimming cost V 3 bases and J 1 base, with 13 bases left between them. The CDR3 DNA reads TGTGCCAGCAGTTTGGTGGTAGAGGGGGCCAAAAACATTCAGTACTTC. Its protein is CASSLVVEGAKNIQYF.

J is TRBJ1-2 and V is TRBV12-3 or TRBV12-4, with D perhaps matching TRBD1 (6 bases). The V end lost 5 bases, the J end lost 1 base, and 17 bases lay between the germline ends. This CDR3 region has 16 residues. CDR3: CASSRAADRINYGYTF. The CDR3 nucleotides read TGTGCCAGCAGTCGCGCGGCTGACAGGATTAACTATGGCTACACCTTC.